One and the same sample provided the 20 T cell receptor beta chains below, sequenced in a study of regulatory T cells in long-lasting Graves disease. iRepertoire HTBI primers and Arm-PCR of CDR3 regions built TCR beta libraries. TCRdb redid the calling of the multiplex PCR reads with MiXCR, one entry per CDR3 protein. The sample consists of hundreds of thousands of distinct CDR3 sequences, 15% to 20% of them appearing once. Noted time point: newly diagnosed GD, antithyroid drugs for less than 3 months. Scientists built the TCR library using RNA that was extracted from PBMCs. These data were also filed under a second study, of T cells in Graves' hyperthyroidism and ophthalmopathy.

The specimen comprised peripheral blood mononuclear cells (PBMCs), sampled at new diagnosis, from a patient treated with antithyroid drugs. The receptors come from a woman in her forties or fifties with Graves disease.

This chain links TRBV5-1 with TRBJ1-1; tentative D call: TRBD1 (6 bases). Germline CDR1 is SGHRS and CDR2 is YFSETQ. The CDR3 extends over 15 amino acids. Trimming took 1 base from V and 3 from J, leaving 13 bases between them. CDR3 in DNA: TGCGCCAGCAGCTTGAATGGGGCAGGGGACACTGAAGCTTTCTTT. This translates into CASSLNGAGDTEAFF.

The chain has TRBV19 and TRBJ2-7; tentatively, D is TRBD2 (6 bases). This CDR3 is 15 amino acids long. Germline assignment: CDR1 LNHDA and CDR2 SQIVND (reference sequence). V was clipped by 4 bases and J by 4 bases, with 17 bases between them. The CDR3 DNA reads as TGTGCCAGTAGTAAGTTGGCAGGAGGAGGGTACGAGCAGTACTTC. This translates into CASSKLAGGGYEQYF.

The CDR3 protein is CASSINSGLAKNIQYF. The CDR3 nucleotides are TGTGCCAGTAGTATAAATAGCGGATTAGCCAAAAACATTCAGTACTTC. The rearrangement links TRBV19 to TRBJ2-4; D is possibly TRBD2 (6 bases). The CDR3 totals 16 residues. The V gene lost 2 bases and the J gene lost 0 bases, with 11 bases spanning the gap. Germline V gene lookup returns CDR1 LNHDA and CDR2 SQIVND (reference sequence).

The chain carries TRBV28 and TRBJ2-5; perhaps TRBD1 as D (6 bases). The better agreement between TRBJ2-1 and the DNA end casts doubt on the J call. This CDR3 has 14 amino acids. Germline CDR1 reads MDHEN; CDR2 reads SYDVKM. The CDR3 spells CASAGAGARNEQFF. DNA for the CDR3: TGTGCCAGCGCTGGGGCAGGGGCGCGGAATGAGCAGTTCTTC.

This clonotype came up many times. This chain joins TRBV3-1 and TRBJ1-2; weak D call: TRBD1 (6 bases). The CDR3 is 15 residues long. Germline-derived CDR1 and CDR2 are LGHDT and YNNKEL (reference sequence). V lost 3 bases and J lost 6, with 17 bases in between. CDR3 region: CASSQRGELNDGYTF. The CDR3, as DNA: TGTGCCAGCAGCCAGAGGGGGGAGTTGAATGATGGCTACACCTTC.

The sample holds many counts of this clonotype. This chain links TRBV5-6 with TRBJ2-5, with TRBD1 matching 12 bases. The length of the CDR3 is 16 residues. The germline V gene has CDR1 SGHDT and CDR2 YYEEEE. The J segment lost 2 bases and the V segment lost 0 bases, leaving 2 bases of the junction unmatched. The CDR3 DNA reads as TGTGCCAGCAGCTTGGGGGGACAGGGGGCTCAAGAGACCCAGTACTTC. It translates to CASSLGGQGAQETQYF.

This clonotype was seen repeatedly, ten times or more. This chain connects TRBV3-1 to TRBJ2-7, with D possibly being TRBD1 or TRBD2 (5 bases each). The CDR3 loop spans 15 amino acids. V gave up 3 bases and J gave up 0 bases, with 12 bases separating them. Per germline, CDR1 LGHDT and CDR2 YNNKEL (reference sequence). CDR3 residues: CASSHRGASSYEQYF. The CDR3 coding sequence is TGTGCCAGCAGCCACAGAGGGGCGAGCTCCTACGAGCAGTACTTC.

Regarding this clonotype: A much larger clone differs from this one at a single base, so this may be a read error. This chain connects TRBV7-8 to TRBJ2-5, with 9 bases identical to TRBD1. The CDR3 extends over 16 amino acids. Germline loops: CDR1 SGHVS, CDR2 FQNEAQ. Trimming cost V 3 bases and J 4 bases; bases outside gene matches: 9. The CDR3 sequence is CASSFSWTGVGETQYF. CDR3 nucleotide sequence: TGTGCCAGCAGCTTCTCCTGGACAGGGGTCGGAGAGACCCAGTACTTC.

A note on this clonotype: A junction boundary mismatches the germline segment, possibly from a read error. The gene calls are TRBV6-1 and TRBJ2-5; D possibly uses TRBD1 or TRBD2 (5 bases each). The CDR3 runs to 15 residues. Germline V gene lookup returns CDR1 MNHNS and CDR2 SASEGT. In DNA, the CDR3 is TGTGCCAGCAGCTCCAGGGACGGCTACCAAGAGACCCGGTACTTC. It yields the protein CASSSRDGYQETRYF.

This clonotype was seen at least ten times. The rearrangement joins TRBV12-3 or TRBV12-4 to TRBJ2-3; 8 bases are shared with TRBD1. The ends lost 7 bases at V and 4 bases at J; junction bases unmatched: 16. The CDR3 loop spans 17 amino acids. CDR3 protein: CASTRGTSPRGPDTQYF. The CDR3 nucleotides are TGTGCCAGCACCCGGGGGACTTCCCCCAGGGGGCCAGATACGCAGTATTTT.

This clonotype was found many times. The V call is TRBV27, the J call TRBJ1-1, with D perhaps TRBD1 (5 bases). The length of the CDR3 is 14 residues. The germline V and J ends were trimmed by 0 bases and 5 bases, with 10 bases remaining between them. Germline values: CDR1 MNHEY, CDR2 SMNVEV (reference sequence). CDR3 sequence reads: CASSLSWGGTEAFF. The CDR3 nucleotides are TGTGCCAGCAGTTTATCGTGGGGCGGGACTGAAGCTTTCTTT.

The DNA for the CDR3 is TGCGCCAGCAGCCCCGGGACTTCCAAAGCTGAGCAGTTCTTC. This codes for CASSPGTSKAEQFF. The V and J genes are TRBV5-1 and TRBJ2-1, with D perhaps matching TRBD2 (6 bases). Trimming stripped 4 bases from V and 9 bases from J, with 17 bases between. This CDR3 contains 14 residues. The germline CDR1 and CDR2 sequences are SGHRS and YFSETQ.

Many counts were recorded for this clonotype. The chain uses TRBV28 and TRBJ1-6; 9 positions agree with TRBD1. Germline V gives CDR1 MDHEN, CDR2 SYDVKM. CDR3 size: 13 residues. Trimming at V came to 5 bases and at J to 9 bases, leaving 2 bases not matched to a gene. The CDR3 region is CASSGTGFSPLHF. DNA of the CDR3: TGTGCCAGCAGTGGGACAGGGTTTTCACCCCTCCACTTT. The full variable domain, rest sourced from reference TRBV28 and TRBJ1-6, is DVKVTQSSRYLVKRTGEKVFLECVQDMDHENMFWYRQDPGLGLRLIYFSYDVKMKEKGDIPEGYSVSREKKERFSLILESASTNQTSMYLCASSGTGFSPLHFGNGTRLTVT.

At least ten counts were recorded for this clonotype. The chain employs TRBV12-5 and TRBJ2-7, with unresolved D. Germline values: CDR1 LGHNT, CDR2 FRNRAP. Trimming removed 5 bases at V and 6 bases at J, with 14 bases between. This CDR3 spans 13 amino acids. The CDR3 spells CASGPNTEGEQYF. As DNA, the CDR3 is TGTGCTAGTGGTCCCAACACTGAAGGCGAGCAGTACTTC. Drawing the rest from reference TRBV12-5 and TRBJ2-7, the complete variable domain is DARVTQTPRHKVTEMGQEVTMRCQPILGHNTVFWYRQTMMQGLELLAYFRNRAPLDDSGMPKDRFSAEMPDATLATLKIQPSEPRDSAVYFCASGPNTEGEQYFGPGTRLTVT.

This clonotype was seen more than once but under ten times. This rearrangement joins TRBV19 to TRBJ2-3, with D perhaps matching TRBD2 (6 bases). The V and J ends lost 9 bases and 0 bases respectively, with 13 bases between them. The CDR3 is made up of 14 amino acids. Looked up from germline, CDR1 is LNHDA and CDR2 is SQIVND (reference sequence). CDR3 sequence: CASHRLGSTDTQYF. As DNA, the CDR3 is TGTGCCAGCCACCGACTAGGTAGCACAGATACGCAGTATTTT. The whole variable domain, filled in from reference TRBV19 and TRBJ2-3, reads DGGITQSPKYLFRKEGQNVTLSCEQNLNHDAMYWYRQDPGQGLRLIYYSQIVNDFQKGDIAEGYSVSREKKESFPLTVTSAQKNPTAFYLCASHRLGSTDTQYFGPGTRLTVL.

This chain connects TRBV3-1 to TRBJ1-2, with TRBD1 identical over 11 bases. CDR3 size: 14 residues. The trim removed 4 bases at V and 8 bases at J, leaving 6 bases unmatched. Germline CDR1 is LGHDT and CDR2 is YNNKEL (reference sequence). The CDR3 loop is CASSRGTGGEGYTF. As DNA, the CDR3 is TGTGCCAGCAGCCGAGGGACAGGGGGAGAAGGCTACACCTTC.

This chain uses TRBV4-2 with TRBJ1-2; TRBD1 is a possible D gene (5 bases). Germline-derived CDR1 and CDR2 are LGHNA and YNFKEQ. The CDR3 runs to 16 residues. Trimming removed 0 bases at V and 1 base at J, with 12 bases between. The CDR3, as DNA: TGTGCCAGCAGCCAAGATAATAGGGGCATTAACTATGGCTACACCTTC. Protein: CASSQDNRGINYGYTF.

The genes are TRBV11-2 and TRBJ2-6, with TRBD1 as a possible D gene (6 bases). Trimming removed 8 bases from V and 0 bases from J, with 14 bases in between. Germline V lookup: CDR1 SGHAT, CDR2 FQNNGV. The CDR3 is 16 amino acids. CDR3 coding DNA: TGTGCCAGCTCACCCAGGGGAAACTCTGGGGCCAACGTCCTGACTTTC. It encodes CASSPRGNSGANVLTF.

This clonotype was found a few times. The V and J genes are TRBV20-1 and TRBJ2-3; 9 bases are a match to TRBD1. CDR3 length: 16 amino acids. The V gene end was trimmed by 1 base and the J gene end by 3 bases; junction bases not matched to a gene: 8. Germline V gives CDR1 DFQATT, CDR2 SNEGSKA (reference sequence). In nucleotides, the CDR3 is TGCAGTGCTAGAGCCCCCGGGACAGGGAAGACAGATACGCAGTATTTT. Protein sequence: CSARAPGTGKTDTQYF.

This clonotype was seen a handful of times. The chain combines TRBV12-3 or TRBV12-4 with TRBJ2-1; D may be TRBD2 (6 bases). V gave up 3 bases and J gave up 0 bases, with 21 bases separating them. The CDR3 has 19 residues. The CDR3 region is CASSLVPGGIDHSYNEQFF. The CDR3 DNA follows: TGTGCCAGCAGTTTGGTCCCCGGGGGTATAGACCACTCCTACAATGAGCAGTTCTTC.